This T cell receptor (beta chain) emerged from a study of early T cells in non-severe SARS-CoV-2 infection. About the research overall: Sequenced bulk RNA came from whole blood that was unsorted, and chains were unpaired.

The TCR library protocol was used to attach unique molecular identifiers. These identifiers were attached to individual cDNA molecules. MiXCR, applied by TCRdb to the 5' RACE reads, yields one record per CDR3 protein. The sample has fewer than 65,000 distinct CDR3 sequences; 5% to 6.5% are singletons. The length of the CDR3 is 14 residues. Trimming left V 10 bases short and J 2 bases short, with 18 bases between. Germline assignment: CDR1 SGHVS and CDR2 FQNEAQ. The chain has TRBV7-8 and TRBJ2-7; no firm D call. This TCR was sampled from an adult who was a healthcare worker with PCR-confirmed SARS-CoV-2 infection or an uninfected control (not recorded which). This material consisted of whole blood, taken at baseline. Here the CDR3 DNA reads TGTGCCACCACCGCCCGGACGTACGCCTACGAGCAGTACTTC. This gives the protein CATTARTYAYEQYF.